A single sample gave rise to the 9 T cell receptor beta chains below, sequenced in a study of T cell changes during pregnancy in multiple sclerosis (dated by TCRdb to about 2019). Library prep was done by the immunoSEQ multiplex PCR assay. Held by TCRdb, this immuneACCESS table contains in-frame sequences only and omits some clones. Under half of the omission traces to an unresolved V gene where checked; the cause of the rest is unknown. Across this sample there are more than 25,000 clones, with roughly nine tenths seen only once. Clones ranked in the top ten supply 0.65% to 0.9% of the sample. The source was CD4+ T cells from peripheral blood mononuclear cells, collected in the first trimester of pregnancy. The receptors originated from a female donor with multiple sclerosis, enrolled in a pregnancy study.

The CDR3 loop reads CASSAQGYGYTF. Here the CDR3 DNA reads TGTGCCAGCAGCGCACAGGGTTATGGCTACACCTTC. The chain couples TRBV9 to TRBJ1-2; perhaps TRBD1 as D (6 bases). Germline values: CDR1 SGDLS, CDR2 YYNGEE. The length of the CDR3 is 12 residues. Trimming pared 3 bases from V and 5 bases from J, leaving 8 bases between.

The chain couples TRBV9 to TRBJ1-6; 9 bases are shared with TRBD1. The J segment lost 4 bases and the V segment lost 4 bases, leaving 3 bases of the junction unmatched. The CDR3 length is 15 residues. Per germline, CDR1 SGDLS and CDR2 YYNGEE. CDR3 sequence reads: CASSLGQGYNSPLHF. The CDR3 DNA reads TGTGCCAGCAGCCTTGGACAGGGGTATAATTCACCCCTCCACTTT.

The CDR3 here is CASSRSGEEQFF. The CDR3 nucleotides read TGTGCCAGCAGCCGTAGCGGGGAAGAGCAGTTCTTC. J is TRBJ2-1 and V is TRBV7-9, with 8 bases aligning to TRBD2. Germline V gene lookup returns CDR1 SEHNR and CDR2 FQNEAQ (reference sequence). J lost 10 bases, V lost 5 bases, and 4 bases had no gene match. This CDR3 region has 12 residues. The variable domain in full, completed from reference TRBV7-9 and TRBJ2-1, reads DTGVSQNPRHKITKRGQNVTFRCDPISEHNRLYWYRQTLGQGPEFLTYFQNEAQLEKSRLLSDRFSAERPKGSFSTLEIQRTEQGDSAMYLCASSRSGEEQFFGPGTRLTVL.

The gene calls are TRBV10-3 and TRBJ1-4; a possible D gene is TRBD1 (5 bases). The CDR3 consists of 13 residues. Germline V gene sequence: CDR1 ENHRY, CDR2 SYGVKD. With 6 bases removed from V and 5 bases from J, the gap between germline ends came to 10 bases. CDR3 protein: CAIRGHSNEKLFF. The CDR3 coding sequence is TGTGCCATCAGAGGACATTCAAATGAAAAACTGTTTTTT.

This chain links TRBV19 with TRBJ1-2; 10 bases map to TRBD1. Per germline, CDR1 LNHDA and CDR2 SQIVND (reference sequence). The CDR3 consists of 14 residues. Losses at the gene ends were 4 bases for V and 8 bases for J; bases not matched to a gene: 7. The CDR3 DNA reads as TGTGCCAGTAGTACAACCGGGACAGGGGTCGGCTACACCTTC. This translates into CASSTTGTGVGYTF.

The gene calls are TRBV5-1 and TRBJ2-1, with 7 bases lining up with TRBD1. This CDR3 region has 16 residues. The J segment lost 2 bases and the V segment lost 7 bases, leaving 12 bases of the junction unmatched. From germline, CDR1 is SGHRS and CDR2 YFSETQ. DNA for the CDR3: TGCGCCAGCTTCGTGGGGGACAGTGTTACCTACAATGAGCAGTTCTTC. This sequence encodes CASFVGDSVTYNEQFF.

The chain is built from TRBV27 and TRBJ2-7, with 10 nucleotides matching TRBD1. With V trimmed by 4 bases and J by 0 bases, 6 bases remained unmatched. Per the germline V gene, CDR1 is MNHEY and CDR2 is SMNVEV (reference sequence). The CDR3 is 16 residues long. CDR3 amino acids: CASSSPGQGTSYEQYF. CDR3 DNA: TGTGCCAGCAGTTCGCCGGGACAGGGGACCTCCTACGAGCAGTACTTC.

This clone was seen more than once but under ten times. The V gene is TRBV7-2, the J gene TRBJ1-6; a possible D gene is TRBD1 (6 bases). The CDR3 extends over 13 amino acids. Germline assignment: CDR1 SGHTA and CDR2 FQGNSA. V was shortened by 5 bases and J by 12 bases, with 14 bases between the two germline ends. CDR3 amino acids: CASSADSTRPLHF. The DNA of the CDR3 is TGTGCCAGCAGCGCGGACAGCACTAGACCCCTCCACTTT. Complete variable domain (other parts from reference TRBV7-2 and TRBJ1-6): GAGVSQSPSNKVTEKGKDVELRCDPISGHTALYWYRQSLGQGLEFLIYFQGNSAPDKSGLPSDRFSAERTGGSVSTLTIQRTQQEDSAVYLCASSADSTRPLHFGNGTRLTVT.

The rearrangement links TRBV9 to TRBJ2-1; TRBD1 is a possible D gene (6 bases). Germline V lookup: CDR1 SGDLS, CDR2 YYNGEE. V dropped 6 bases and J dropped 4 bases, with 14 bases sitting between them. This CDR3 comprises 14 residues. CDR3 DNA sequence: TGTGCCAGCACCCCGGGACACCTTTACAATGAGCAGTTCTTC. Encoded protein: CASTPGHLYNEQFF.